The subject of this entry is one T cell receptor beta chain. Following a re-call of the 5' RACE reads, TCRdb has one entry per CDR3 protein and lacks DNA. Here the sample table reports about 410,000 distinct CDR3 sequences. This CDR3 comprises 14 residues. This sample is part of a study of T cells expressing NK-cell markers. The origin of this receptor is a woman between 45 and 65 years old in good health. The chain combines TRBV12-3 or TRBV12-4 with TRBJ1-1; with no DNA, the TCRdb D assignment of TRBD1 cannot be verified. Material for sequencing was blood T cells: a sorted CD56 or NKG2C T cell subset, CD4+ or CD8+ T cells, or bulk PBMC T cells (not recorded which). CDR3 region: CASRHTGSYTEAFF.